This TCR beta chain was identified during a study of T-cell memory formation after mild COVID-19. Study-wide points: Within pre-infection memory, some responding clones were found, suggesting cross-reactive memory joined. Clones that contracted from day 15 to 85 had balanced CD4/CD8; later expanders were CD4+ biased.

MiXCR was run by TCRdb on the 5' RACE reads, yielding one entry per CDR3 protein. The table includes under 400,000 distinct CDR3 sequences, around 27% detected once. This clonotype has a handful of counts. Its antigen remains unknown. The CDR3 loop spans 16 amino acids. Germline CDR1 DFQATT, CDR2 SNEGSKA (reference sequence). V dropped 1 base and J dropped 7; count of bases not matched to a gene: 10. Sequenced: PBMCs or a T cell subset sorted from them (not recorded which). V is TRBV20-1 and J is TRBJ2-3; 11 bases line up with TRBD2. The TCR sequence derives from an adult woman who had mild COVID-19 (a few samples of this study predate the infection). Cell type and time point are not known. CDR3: CSARGATSGSMHTQYF. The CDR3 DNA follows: TGCAGTGCTAGAGGTGCAACTAGCGGGAGTATGCATACGCAGTATTTT.